Listed below are T cell receptor beta chains from one sample, sequenced in a study of monozygotic twins with inflammatory bowel disease. From the 5' RACE reads, TCRdb lists one entry per CDR3 protein and no DNA. The sample is made up of nearly 450,000 distinct CDR3 sequences, and the top ten hold about 2.2% of it. Material for sequencing was blood. The receptors originated from a human donor with ulcerative colitis or Crohn's disease, or a healthy co-twin of an affected twin (not recorded which). Each CDR3 is given with its conserved first and last residue.

J gene	V gene	CDR3 protein
TRBJ2-5	TRBV3-1	CASSRRASGPLYQETQYF
TRBJ2-2	TRBV3-1	CASSQGDRGELFF
TRBJ1-5	TRBV20-1	CSARLGGSNQPQHF
TRBJ2-1	TRBV7-3	CASSLVGGIYNEQFF
TRBJ1-2	TRBV6-1	CASSPPGQGYGYTF
TRBJ1-5	TRBV18	CASSPVNQPQHF
TRBJ1-1	TRBV5-6	CASSQESAMNTEAFF
TRBJ2-7	TRBV12-3/TRBV12-4	CASTLGGAGSYEQYF
TRBJ1-6	TRBV3-1	CASSPREGFNSPLHF
TRBJ1-5	TRBV18	CASSPRGLLGNQPQHF
TRBJ2-7	TRBV7-8	CASSPGQTPYEQYF
TRBJ2-5	TRBV5-1	CASSRGTNQETQYF
TRBJ1-1	TRBV28	CASSSEGQGMTEAFF
TRBJ2-3	TRBV20-1	CSARNTRDTDTQYF
TRBJ2-5	TRBV7-2	CASSQAGRQETQYF
TRBJ1-5	TRBV5-1	CASSLNSGDQPQHF
TRBJ1-6	TRBV12-3/TRBV12-4	CASSSDTLNNSPLHF
TRBJ2-7	TRBV19	CASSMGPEQYF
TRBJ2-3	TRBV20-1	CSARGAFQSTGTDTQYF
TRBJ1-2	TRBV7-2	CASSPRTGLGYGYTF
TRBJ2-1	TRBV6-1	CASSRIKGVEQFF